The T cell receptor (beta chain) described here comes from a study of T cell clones after liver transplantation. Overall study: Three of eight recipients were HCV-positive; others had non-autoimmune, non-viral indications. Timepoints were pre-transplant, pre-withdrawal, and after withdrawal was completed or failed.

Only in-frame clones appear in the TCRdb table, and some are missing; sequencing was by immunoSEQ multiplex PCR. Of about 9,100 clones in the sample, about three quarters were seen once. A remark on this clone: Its antigen is not identified.

Study-wide results and limits: A significant post-transplant drop in circulating graft-donor-reactive CD4 TCRbeta sequences occurred in most of the 8 subjects.

The CDR3 runs 14 residues. The V and J ends lost 3 bases and 1 base respectively, with 10 bases between them. Germline CDR1 SGHNT, CDR2 YYREEE (reference sequence). The starting material was CD8+ T cells from blood, obtained before liver transplant. This TCR came from a human donor who received a liver transplant. This chain connects TRBV5-4 to TRBJ1-1; D may be TRBD1 (6 bases). CDR3 region: CASSSPTGNTEAFF. The CDR3, as DNA: TGTGCCAGCAGCTCACCGACAGGGAACACTGAAGCTTTCTTT.